This entry concerns a single T cell receptor beta chain. The authors' processing: Reference gene primer amplification in the assay estimated nucleated cell counts. Clones were read by immunoSEQ multiplex PCR, and TCRdb kept only the in-frame ones, dropping some. V and J calls and clone size follow that table, whereas D and trimming were derived from the DNA. The table records 100,000 or so clones, roughly 90% of them present only once. CDR1 and CDR2 (germline): SGHRS, YFSETQ. The CDR3 consists of 14 residues. Trimming stripped 4 bases from V and 2 bases from J, with 12 bases between. The entry originates in a study of blood T cell repertoires in COVID-19. For the study at large: Sites across the United States, Italy and Spain contributed samples from acute and convalescent COVID-19. Sample material is recorded as cDNA or gDNA derived from T cells, B-cell-depleted T cells, or PBMCs.

Material: peripheral blood. This receptor was identified in a woman aged 60-70 years with acute or convalescent COVID-19. The V and J genes are TRBV5-1 and TRBJ1-1; possible D gene TRBD1, 5 bases. The CDR3: CASSPWGSNTEAFF. CDR3 nucleotide sequence: TGCGCCAGCAGCCCATGGGGCAGTAACACTGAAGCTTTCTTT.